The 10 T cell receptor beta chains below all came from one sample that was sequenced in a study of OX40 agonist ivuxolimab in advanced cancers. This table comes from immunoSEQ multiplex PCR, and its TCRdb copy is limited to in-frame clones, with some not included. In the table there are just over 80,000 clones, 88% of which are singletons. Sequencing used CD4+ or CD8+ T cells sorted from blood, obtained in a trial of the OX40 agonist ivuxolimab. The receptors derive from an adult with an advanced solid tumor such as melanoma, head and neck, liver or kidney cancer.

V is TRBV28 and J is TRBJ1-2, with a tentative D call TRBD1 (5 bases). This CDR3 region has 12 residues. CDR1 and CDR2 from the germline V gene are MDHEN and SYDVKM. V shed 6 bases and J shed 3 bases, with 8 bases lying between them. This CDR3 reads CASSGTYYGYTF. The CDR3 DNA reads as TGTGCCAGCAGCGGGACGTACTATGGCTACACCTTC.

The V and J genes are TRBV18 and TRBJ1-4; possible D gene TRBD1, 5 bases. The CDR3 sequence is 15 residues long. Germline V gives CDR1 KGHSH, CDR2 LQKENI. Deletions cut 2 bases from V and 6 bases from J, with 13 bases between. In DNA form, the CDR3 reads TGTGCCAGCTCACCAAACGCGGGGGGGGATGAAAAACTGTTTTTT. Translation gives CASSPNAGGDEKLFF. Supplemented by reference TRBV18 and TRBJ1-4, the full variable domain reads NAGVMQNPRHLVRRRGQEARLRCSPMKGHSHVYWYRQLPEEGLKFMVYLQKENIIDESGMPKERFSAEFPKEGPSILRIQQVVRGDSAAYFCASSPNAGGDEKLFFGSGTQLSVL.

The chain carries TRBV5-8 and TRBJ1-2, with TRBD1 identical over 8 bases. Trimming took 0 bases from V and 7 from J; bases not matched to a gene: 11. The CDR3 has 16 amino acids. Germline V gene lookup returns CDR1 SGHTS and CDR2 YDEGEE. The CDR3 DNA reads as TGTGCCAGCAGCTTGGGCAGGGGGCAAGTAATAGGTGGCTACACCTTC. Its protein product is CASSLGRGQVIGGYTF.

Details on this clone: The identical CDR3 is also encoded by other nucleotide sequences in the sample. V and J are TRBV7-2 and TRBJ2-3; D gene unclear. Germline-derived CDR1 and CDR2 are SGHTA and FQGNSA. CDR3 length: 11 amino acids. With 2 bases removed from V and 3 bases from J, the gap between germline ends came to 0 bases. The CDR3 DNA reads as TGTGCCAGCAGCTTAACAGATACGCAGTATTTT. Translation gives CASSLTDTQYF.

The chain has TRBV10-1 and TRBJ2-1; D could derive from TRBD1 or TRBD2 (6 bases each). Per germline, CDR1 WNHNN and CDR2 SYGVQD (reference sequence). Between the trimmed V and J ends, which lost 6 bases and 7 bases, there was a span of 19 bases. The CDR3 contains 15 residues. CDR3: CASSLPGAKANEQFF. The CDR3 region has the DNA TGCGCCAGCAGCCTCCCGGGGGCCAAAGCGAATGAGCAGTTCTTC.

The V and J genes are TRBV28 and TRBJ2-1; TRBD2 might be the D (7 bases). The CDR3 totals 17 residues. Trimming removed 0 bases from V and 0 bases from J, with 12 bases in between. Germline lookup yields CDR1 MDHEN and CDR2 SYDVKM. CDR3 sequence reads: CASSLWTAGASYNEQFF. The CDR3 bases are TGTGCCAGCAGTTTATGGACGGCGGGGGCCTCCTACAATGAGCAGTTCTTC.

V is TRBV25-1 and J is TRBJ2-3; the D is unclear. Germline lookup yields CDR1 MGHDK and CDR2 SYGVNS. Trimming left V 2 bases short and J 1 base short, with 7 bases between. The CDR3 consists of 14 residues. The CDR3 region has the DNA TGTGCCAGCAGTGAAATAGACCGCACAGATACGCAGTATTTT. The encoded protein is CASSEIDRTDTQYF. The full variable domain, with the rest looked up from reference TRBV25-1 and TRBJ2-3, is EADIYQTPRYLVIGTGKKITLECSQTMGHDKMYWYQQDPGMELHLIHYSYGVNSTEKGDLSSESTVSRIRTEHFPLTLESARPSHTSQYLCASSEIDRTDTQYFGPGTRLTVL.

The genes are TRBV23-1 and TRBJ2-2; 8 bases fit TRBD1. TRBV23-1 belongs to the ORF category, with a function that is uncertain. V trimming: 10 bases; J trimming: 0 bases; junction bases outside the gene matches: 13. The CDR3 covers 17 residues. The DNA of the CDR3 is TGCGCCACCCACCGGACAGGGAGATCATCGAACACCGGGGAGCTGTTTTTT. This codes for CATHRTGRSSNTGELFF.

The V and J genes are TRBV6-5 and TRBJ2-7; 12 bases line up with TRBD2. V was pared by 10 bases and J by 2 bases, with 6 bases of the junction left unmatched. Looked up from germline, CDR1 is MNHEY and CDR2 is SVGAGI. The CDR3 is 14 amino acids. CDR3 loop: CATQRLAGAYEQYF. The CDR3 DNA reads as TGTGCCACCCAAAGACTAGCGGGAGCCTACGAGCAGTACTTC.

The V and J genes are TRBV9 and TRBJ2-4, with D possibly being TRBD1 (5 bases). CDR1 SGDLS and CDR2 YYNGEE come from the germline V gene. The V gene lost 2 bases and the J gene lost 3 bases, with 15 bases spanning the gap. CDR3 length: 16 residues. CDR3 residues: CASSVGGDSLKNIQYF. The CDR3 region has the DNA TGTGCCAGCAGCGTGGGTGGAGACAGCCTCAAAAACATTCAGTACTTC.